This T cell receptor beta chain is drawn from a study of blood T cell repertoires in COVID-19. Turning to the study itself: The origin of the acute and convalescent COVID-19 samples was the United States, Italy and Spain. Sources were T cells, B-cell-depleted T cells, or PBMCs; the material itself was cDNA or gDNA.

In the authors' methods: How many nucleated cells were present was estimated from reference gene primer amplification. Only in-frame clones appear in the TCRdb table, and some are missing; sequencing was by immunoSEQ multiplex PCR. V and J calls and clone size are those listed in that table; D and trimming were worked out from the DNA. The table lists 85,000 to 100,000 clones, about 70% of them singletons, with 20% to 25% in the top ten. With 2 bases removed from V and 7 bases from J, the gap between germline ends came to 12 bases. Germline CDR1 LGHDT, CDR2 YNNKEL (reference sequence). The CDR3 is 15 amino acids.

The clonotype comes from a woman aged 55-69 years in a cohort sampled during active or convalescent COVID-19. The gene calls are TRBV3-1 (or the pseudogene TRBV3-2) and TRBJ1-6; D possibly corresponds to TRBD1 (5 bases). Material: peripheral blood. The CDR3 DNA sequence: TGTGCCAGCAGCCAACTCCTCGGGGGAAATTCACCCCTCCACTTT. Translation: CASSQLLGGNSPLHF.